The 4 T cell receptor beta chains below were found in one sample sequenced in a study of long-term antiretroviral therapy in people with HIV. Investigators performed immunoSEQ version v3.0 at survey level. The table came from immunoSEQ multiplex PCR; TCRdb's copy has only in-frame clones and leaves some out. This table holds fewer than 45,000 clones, about 95% found once. The material sequenced was unsorted PBMCs, taken 3.7 years after starting antiretroviral therapy. Source of these receptors: a woman aged 45 to 65 with HIV.

This chain connects TRBV7-9 to TRBJ2-7; perhaps D is TRBD1 or TRBD2 (6 bases each). This CDR3 is 13 amino acids long. V lost 7 bases and J 3 bases, leaving 13 bases between the germline ends. Germline lookup yields CDR1 SEHNR and CDR2 FQNEAQ (reference sequence). CDR3 sequence (DNA): TGTGCCAGCACCCTACAGGGACTCTACGAGCAGTACTTC. This translates into CASTLQGLYEQYF.

This rearrangement joins TRBV19 to TRBJ2-3, with 11 bases lining up with TRBD1. The germline V gene encodes CDR1 LNHDA and CDR2 SQIVND (reference sequence). CDR3 size: 14 residues. V gave up 4 bases and J gave up 7 bases; unmatched junction bases: 4. The CDR3 sequence is CASSTGTGGHTQYF. DNA of the CDR3: TGTGCCAGTAGTACCGGGACAGGGGGACATACGCAGTATTTT.

This chain uses TRBV4-3 with TRBJ2-3, with D perhaps matching TRBD1 (6 bases). CDR1 and CDR2 (germline): LGHNA, YSLEER. V lost 1 base to trimming and J lost 4 bases, with 15 bases between them. The CDR3 has 16 residues. CDR3 sequence (DNA): TGCGCCAGCAGCCAAGTTACACAGGGTAAGGCAGATACGCAGTATTTT. It is translated as CASSQVTQGKADTQYF.

This clone was counted a single time. The chain employs TRBV7-9 and TRBJ2-5; D gene ambiguous. Germline assignment: CDR1 SEHNR and CDR2 FQNEAQ (reference sequence). Trimming took 6 bases from V and 2 from J, leaving 10 bases between them. The CDR3 is 13 amino acids. The CDR3 sequence: CASSNPGQETQYF. The CDR3 DNA is TGTGCCAGCAGTAATCCGGGTCAAGAGACCCAGTACTTC.